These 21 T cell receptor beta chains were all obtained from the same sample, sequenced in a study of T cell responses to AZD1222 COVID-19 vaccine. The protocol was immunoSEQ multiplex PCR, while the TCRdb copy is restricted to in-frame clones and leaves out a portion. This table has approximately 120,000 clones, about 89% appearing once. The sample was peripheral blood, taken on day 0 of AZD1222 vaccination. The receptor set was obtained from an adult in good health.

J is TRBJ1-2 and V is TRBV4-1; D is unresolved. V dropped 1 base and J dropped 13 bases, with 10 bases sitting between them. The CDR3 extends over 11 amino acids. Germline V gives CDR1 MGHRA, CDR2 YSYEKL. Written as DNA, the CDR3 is TGCGCCAGCAGCCAAGGCAGCGACGCCACCTTC. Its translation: CASSQGSDATF.

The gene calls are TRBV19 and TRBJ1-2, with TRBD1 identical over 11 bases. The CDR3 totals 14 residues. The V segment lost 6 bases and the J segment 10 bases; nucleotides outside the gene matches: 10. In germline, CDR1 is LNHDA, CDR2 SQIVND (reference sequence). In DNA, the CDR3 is TGTGCCAGTAGGAAACCGGGACAGGGGGAAAACTACACCTTC. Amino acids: CASRKPGQGENYTF.

The CDR3 DNA follows: TGTGCCAGCAGTTACGAGGGTTGGACTGAAGCTTTCTTT. This encodes CASSYEGWTEAFF. The chain carries TRBV6-2 or TRBV6-3 and TRBJ1-1; no clear D gene. The CDR3 loop spans 13 amino acids. The V end lost 2 bases, the J end lost 5 bases, and 9 bases lay between the germline ends. CDR1 is MNHEY and CDR2 is SVGEGT in the germline V gene.

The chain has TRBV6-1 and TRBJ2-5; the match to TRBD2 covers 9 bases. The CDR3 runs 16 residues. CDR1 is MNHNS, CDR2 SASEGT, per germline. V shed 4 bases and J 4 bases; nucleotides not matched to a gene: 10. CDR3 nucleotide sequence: TGTGCCAGCAGTGCGATAGCGGGAGATTCAGGAGAGACCCAGTACTTC. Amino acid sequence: CASSAIAGDSGETQYF.

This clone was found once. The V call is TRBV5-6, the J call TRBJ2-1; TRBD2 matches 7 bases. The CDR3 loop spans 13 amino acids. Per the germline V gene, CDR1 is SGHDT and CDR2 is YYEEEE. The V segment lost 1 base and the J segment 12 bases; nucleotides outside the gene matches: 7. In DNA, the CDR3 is TGTGCCAGCAGCTTGTTTTGGGAGGGAGTGCAGTTCTTC. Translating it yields CASSLFWEGVQFF.

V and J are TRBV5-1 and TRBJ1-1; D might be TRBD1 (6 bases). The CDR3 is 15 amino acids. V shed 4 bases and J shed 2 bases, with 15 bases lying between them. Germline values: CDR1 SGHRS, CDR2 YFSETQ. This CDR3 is CASSRRLQGNTEAFF. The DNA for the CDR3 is TGCGCCAGCAGCCGCCGCCTACAGGGTAACACTGAAGCTTTCTTT.

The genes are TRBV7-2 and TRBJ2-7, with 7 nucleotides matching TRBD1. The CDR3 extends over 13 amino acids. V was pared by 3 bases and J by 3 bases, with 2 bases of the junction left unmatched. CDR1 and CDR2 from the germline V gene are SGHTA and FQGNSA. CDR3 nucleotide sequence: TGTGCCAGCAGCTTTTACAGGGGCTACGAGCAGTACTTC. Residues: CASSFYRGYEQYF. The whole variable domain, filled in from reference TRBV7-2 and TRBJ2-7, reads GAGVSQSPSNKVTEKGKDVELRCDPISGHTALYWYRQSLGQGLEFLIYFQGNSAPDKSGLPSDRFSAERTGGSVSTLTIQRTQQEDSAVYLCASSFYRGYEQYFGPGTRLTVT.

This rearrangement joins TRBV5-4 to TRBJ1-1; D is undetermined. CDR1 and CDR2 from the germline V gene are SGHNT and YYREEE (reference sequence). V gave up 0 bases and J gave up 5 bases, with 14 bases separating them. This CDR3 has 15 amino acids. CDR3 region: CASSLAQAVKTEAFF. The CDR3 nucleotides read TGTGCCAGCAGCTTGGCCCAGGCAGTAAAGACTGAAGCTTTCTTT.

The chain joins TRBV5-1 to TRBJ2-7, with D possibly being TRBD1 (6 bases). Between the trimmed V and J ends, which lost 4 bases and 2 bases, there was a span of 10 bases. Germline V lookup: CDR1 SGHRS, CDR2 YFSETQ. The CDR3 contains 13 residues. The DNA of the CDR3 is TGCGCCAGCAGCCCGGACAGTCCCTACGAGCAGTACTTC. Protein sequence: CASSPDSPYEQYF.

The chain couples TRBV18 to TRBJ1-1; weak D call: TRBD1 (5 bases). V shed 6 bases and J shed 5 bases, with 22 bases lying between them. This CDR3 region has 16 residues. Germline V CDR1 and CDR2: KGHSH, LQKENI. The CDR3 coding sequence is TGTGCCAGCTCCCCTACAGGCGGGGCACGGGGAACTGAAGCTTTCTTT. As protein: CASSPTGGARGTEAFF.

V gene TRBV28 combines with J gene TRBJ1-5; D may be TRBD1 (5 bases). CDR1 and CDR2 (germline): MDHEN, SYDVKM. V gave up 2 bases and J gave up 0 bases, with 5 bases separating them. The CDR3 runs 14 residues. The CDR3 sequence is CASSLRGSNQPQHF. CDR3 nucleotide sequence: TGTGCCAGCAGTTTAAGGGGTAGCAATCAGCCCCAGCATTTT.

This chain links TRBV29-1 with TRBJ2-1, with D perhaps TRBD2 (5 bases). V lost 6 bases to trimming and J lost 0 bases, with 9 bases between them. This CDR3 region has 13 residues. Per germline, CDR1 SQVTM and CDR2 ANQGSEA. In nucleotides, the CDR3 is TGCAGCGTGGACTTGAGCTCCTACAATGAGCAGTTCTTC. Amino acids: CSVDLSSYNEQFF.

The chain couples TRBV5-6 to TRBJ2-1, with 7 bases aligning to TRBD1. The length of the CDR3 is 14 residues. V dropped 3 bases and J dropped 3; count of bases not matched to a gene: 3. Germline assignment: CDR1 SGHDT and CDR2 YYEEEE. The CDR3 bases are TGTGCCAGCAGCTCGGGACAGTACTACAATGAGCAGTTCTTC. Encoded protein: CASSSGQYYNEQFF.

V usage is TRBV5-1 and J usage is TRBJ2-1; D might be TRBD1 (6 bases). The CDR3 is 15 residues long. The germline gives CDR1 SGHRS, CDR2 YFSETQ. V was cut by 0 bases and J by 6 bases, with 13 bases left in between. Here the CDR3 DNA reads TGCGCCAGCAGCTTGGGGGACACCCGGGGCAATGAGCAGTTCTTC. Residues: CASSLGDTRGNEQFF.

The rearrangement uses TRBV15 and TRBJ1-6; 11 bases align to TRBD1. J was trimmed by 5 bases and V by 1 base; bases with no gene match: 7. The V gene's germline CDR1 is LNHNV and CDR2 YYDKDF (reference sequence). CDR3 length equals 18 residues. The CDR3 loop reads CATSRGTGGAEDNSPLHF. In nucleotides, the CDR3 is TGTGCCACCAGCAGAGGGACAGGGGGCGCGGAGGATAATTCACCCCTCCACTTT.

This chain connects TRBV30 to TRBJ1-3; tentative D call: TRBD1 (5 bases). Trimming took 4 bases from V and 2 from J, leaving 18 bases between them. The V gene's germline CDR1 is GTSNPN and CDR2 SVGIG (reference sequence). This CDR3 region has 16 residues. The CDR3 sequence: CAWTIGFQGAGNTIYF. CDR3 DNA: TGTGCCTGGACAATTGGGTTTCAGGGCGCTGGAAACACCATATATTTT.

The CDR3 here is CASSLRWGTEAFF. CDR3 nucleotide sequence: TGTGCCAGCAGTCTAAGGTGGGGGACTGAAGCTTTCTTT. The chain employs TRBV3-1 (or the pseudogene TRBV3-2) and TRBJ1-1, with D tentatively TRBD1 (5 bases). Looked up from germline, CDR1 is LGHDT and CDR2 is YNNKEL (reference sequence). This CDR3 is 13 amino acids long. V was pared by 6 bases and J by 5 bases, with 13 bases between.

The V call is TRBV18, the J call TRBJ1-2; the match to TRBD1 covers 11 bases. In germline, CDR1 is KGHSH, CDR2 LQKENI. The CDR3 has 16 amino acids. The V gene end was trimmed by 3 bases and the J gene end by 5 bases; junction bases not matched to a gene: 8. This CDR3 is CASSPNPGQGGYGYTF. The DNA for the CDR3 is TGTGCCAGCTCACCTAACCCGGGACAGGGGGGATATGGCTACACCTTC.

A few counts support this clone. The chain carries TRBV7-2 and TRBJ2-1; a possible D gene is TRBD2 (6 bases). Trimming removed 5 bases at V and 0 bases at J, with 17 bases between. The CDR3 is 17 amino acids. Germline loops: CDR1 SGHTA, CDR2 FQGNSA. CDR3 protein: CASSHRPRGRSYNEQFF. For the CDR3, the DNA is TGTGCCAGCAGCCACCGACCGCGGGGACGCTCCTACAATGAGCAGTTCTTC.

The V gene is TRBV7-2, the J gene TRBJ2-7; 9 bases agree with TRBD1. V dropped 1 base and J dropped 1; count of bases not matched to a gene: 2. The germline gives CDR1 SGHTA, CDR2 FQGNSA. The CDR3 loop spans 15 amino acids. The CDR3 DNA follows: TGTGCCAGCAGCTTAGAGGACAGGGGATCCTACGAGCAGTACTTC. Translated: CASSLEDRGSYEQYF.

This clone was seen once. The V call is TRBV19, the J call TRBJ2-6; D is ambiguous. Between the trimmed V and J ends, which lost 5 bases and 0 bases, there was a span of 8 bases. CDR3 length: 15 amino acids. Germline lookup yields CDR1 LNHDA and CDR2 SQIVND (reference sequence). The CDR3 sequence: CASSGRISGANVLTF. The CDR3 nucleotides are TGTGCCAGTAGTGGCAGGATCTCTGGGGCCAACGTCCTGACTTTC. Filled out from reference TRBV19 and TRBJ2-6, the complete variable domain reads DGGITQSPKYLFRKEGQNVTLSCEQNLNHDAMYWYRQDPGQGLRLIYYSQIVNDFQKGDIAEGYSVSREKKESFPLTVTSAQKNPTAFYLCASSGRISGANVLTFGAGSRLTVL.